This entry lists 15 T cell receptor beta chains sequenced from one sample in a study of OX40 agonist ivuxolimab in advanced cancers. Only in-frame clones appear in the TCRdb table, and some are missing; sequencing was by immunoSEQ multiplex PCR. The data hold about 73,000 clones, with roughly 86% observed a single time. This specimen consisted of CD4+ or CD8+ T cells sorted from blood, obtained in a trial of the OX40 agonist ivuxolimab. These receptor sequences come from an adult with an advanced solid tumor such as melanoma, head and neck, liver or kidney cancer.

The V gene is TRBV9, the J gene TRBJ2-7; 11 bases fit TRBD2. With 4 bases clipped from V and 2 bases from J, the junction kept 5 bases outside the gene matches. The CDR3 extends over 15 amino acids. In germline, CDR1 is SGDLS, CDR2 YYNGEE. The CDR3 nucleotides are TGTGCCAGCAGCACCGGACTAGCGGGCCCCTACGAGCAGTACTTC. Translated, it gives CASSTGLAGPYEQYF.

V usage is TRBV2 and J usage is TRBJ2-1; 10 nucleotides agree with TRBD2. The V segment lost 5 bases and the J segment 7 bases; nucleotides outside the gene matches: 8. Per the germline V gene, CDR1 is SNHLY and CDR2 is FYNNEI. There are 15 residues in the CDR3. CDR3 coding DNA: TGTGCCAGCAGTCGAACTAGCGGGGAATTTAATGAGCAGTTCTTC. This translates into CASSRTSGEFNEQFF.

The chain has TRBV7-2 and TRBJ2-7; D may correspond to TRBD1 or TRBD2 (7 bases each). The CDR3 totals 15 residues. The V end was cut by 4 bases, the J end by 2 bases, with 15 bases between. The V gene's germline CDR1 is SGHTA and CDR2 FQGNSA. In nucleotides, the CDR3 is TGTGCCAGCAGCTCCCGACAGGGAGGGCCCTACGAGCAGTACTTC. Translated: CASSSRQGGPYEQYF.

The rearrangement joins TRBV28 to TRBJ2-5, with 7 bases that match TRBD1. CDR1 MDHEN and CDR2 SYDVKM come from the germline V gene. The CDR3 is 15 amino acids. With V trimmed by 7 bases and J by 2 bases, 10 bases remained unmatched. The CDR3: CASNSQGLGQETQYF. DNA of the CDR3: TGTGCCAGCAACTCACAGGGGTTGGGTCAAGAGACCCAGTACTTC.

The CDR3: CASSPRADFGNIQYF. CDR3 nucleotide sequence: TGTGCCAGCAGTCCACGCGCGGACTTCGGGAACATTCAGTACTTC. The J gene is TRBJ2-4, the V gene TRBV6-6, with a tentative D call TRBD2 (5 bases). The CDR3 totals 15 residues. Deletions cut 5 bases from V and 7 bases from J, with 18 bases between. The germline gives CDR1 MNHNY, CDR2 SVGAGI (reference sequence).

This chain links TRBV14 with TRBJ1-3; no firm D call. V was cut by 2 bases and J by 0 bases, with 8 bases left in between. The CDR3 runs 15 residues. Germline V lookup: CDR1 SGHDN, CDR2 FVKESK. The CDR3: CASSQSGFSGNTIYF. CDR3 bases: TGTGCCAGCAGCCAATCCGGATTCTCTGGAAACACCATATATTTT.

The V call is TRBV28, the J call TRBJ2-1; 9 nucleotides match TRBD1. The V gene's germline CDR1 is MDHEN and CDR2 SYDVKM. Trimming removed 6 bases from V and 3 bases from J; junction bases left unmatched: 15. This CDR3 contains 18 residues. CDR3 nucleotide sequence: TGTGCCAGCAGACGACAGGGGGTGCTACGAGCTGTCTACAATGAGCAGTTCTTC. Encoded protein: CASRRQGVLRAVYNEQFF.

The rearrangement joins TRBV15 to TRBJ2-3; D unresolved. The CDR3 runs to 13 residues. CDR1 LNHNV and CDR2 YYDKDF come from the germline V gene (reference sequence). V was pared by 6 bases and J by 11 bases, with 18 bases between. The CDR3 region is CATSQIGLVVQYF. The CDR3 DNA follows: TGTGCCACCAGTCAGATCGGATTAGTCGTGCAGTATTTT.

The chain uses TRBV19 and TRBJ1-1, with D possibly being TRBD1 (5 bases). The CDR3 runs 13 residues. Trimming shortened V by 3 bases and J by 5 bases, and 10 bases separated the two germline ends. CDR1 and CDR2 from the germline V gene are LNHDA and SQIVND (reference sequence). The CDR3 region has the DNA TGTGCCAGTAGTATGGAGGGGCGGACTGAAGCTTTCTTT. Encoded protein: CASSMEGRTEAFF.

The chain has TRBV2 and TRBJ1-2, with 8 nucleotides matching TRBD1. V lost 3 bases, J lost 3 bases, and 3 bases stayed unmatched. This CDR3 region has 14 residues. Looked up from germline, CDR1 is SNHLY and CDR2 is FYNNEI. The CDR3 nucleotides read TGTGCCAGCAGTGACCAGGGGGCGGACTATGGCTACACCTTC. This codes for CASSDQGADYGYTF.

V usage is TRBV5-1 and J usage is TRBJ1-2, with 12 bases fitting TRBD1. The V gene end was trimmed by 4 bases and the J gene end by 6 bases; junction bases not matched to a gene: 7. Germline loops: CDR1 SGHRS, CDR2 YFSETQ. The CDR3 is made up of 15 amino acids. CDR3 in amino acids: CASSVSGTGGNGYTF. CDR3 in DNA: TGCGCCAGCAGCGTTTCCGGGACAGGGGGCAATGGCTACACCTTC.

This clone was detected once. CDR3: CASSLVAGPGGYTF. The CDR3 DNA reads as TGTGCCAGCAGCTTAGTTGCGGGACCTGGCGGCTACACCTTC. The chain recombines TRBV11-2 with TRBJ1-2; a weak D match, TRBD1 (5 bases). V lost 1 base, J lost 8 bases, and 14 bases lay in between. The CDR3 has 14 amino acids. Germline assignment: CDR1 SGHAT and CDR2 FQNNGV.

CDR3 protein: CASSSVQGGAGELFF. CDR3 coding DNA: TGTGCCAGCAGTTCCGTGCAGGGAGGGGCCGGGGAGCTGTTTTTT. The J gene is TRBJ2-2, the V gene TRBV6-5; TRBD2 matches at 7 bases. The germline gives CDR1 MNHEY, CDR2 SVGAGI. The CDR3 has 15 residues. Trimming removed 4 bases from V and 6 bases from J; junction bases left unmatched: 8.

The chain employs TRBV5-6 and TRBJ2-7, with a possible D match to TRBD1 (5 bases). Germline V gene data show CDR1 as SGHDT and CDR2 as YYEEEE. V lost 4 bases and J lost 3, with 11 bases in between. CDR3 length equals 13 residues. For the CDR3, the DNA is TGTGCCAGCAGCCCCGACAGATTCTACGAGCAGTACTTC. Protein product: CASSPDRFYEQYF.

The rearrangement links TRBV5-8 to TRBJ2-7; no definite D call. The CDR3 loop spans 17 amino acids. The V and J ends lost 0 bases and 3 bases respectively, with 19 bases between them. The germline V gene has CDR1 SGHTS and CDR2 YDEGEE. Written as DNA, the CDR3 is TGTGCCAGCAGCTTGGCTATTACGAGCACTCTTAACTACGAGCAGTACTTC. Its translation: CASSLAITSTLNYEQYF.